The source of this T cell receptor (beta chain) is a study of blood T cell repertoires in COVID-19. Study-wide background: The cDNA or gDNA used as material had been derived from T cells, B-cell-depleted T cells, or PBMCs.

Data came from immunoSEQ multiplex PCR; TCRdb stores just in-frame clones and leaves some out. The table shows around 80,000 clones, with about 80% occurring only once. This CDR3 is built from 13 residues. The germline CDR1 and CDR2 sequences are MGHDK and SYGVNS. V lost 3 bases and J 4 bases, leaving 8 bases between the germline ends. The sequenced sample consisted of peripheral blood. This TCR came from a human donor in a cohort sampled during active COVID-19. This chain links TRBV25-1 with TRBJ2-3; D ambiguous. CDR3: CASSEGRADTQYF. The DNA of the CDR3 is TGTGCCAGCAGTGAGGGCCGAGCAGATACGCAGTATTTT. The full variable domain, in which reference TRBV25-1 and TRBJ2-3 provide the parts outside the CDR3, is EADIYQTPRYLVIGTGKKITLECSQTMGHDKMYWYQQDPGMELHLIHYSYGVNSTEKGDLSSESTVSRIRTEHFPLTLESARPSHTSQYLCASSEGRADTQYFGPGTRLTVL.